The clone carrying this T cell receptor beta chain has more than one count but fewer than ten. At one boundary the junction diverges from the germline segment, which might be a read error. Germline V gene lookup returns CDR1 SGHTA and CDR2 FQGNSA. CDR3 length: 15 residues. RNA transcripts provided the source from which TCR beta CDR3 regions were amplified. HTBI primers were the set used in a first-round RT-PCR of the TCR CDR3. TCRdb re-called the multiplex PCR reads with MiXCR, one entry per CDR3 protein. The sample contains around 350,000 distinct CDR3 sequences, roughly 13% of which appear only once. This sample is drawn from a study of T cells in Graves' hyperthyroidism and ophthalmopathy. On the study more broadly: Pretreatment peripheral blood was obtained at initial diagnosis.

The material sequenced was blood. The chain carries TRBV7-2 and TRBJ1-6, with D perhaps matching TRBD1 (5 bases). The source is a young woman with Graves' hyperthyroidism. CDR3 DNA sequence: TGTTCCAGCAGCTTAGGGGCGCAGGGAGGTTCACCCCTCCACTTT. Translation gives CSSSLGAQGGSPLHF. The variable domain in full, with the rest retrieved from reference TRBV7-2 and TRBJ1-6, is GAGVSQSPSNKVTEKGKDVELRCDPISGHTALYWYRQSLGQGLEFLIYFQGNSAPDKSGLPSDRFSAERTGGSVSTLTIQRTQQEDSAVYLCSSSLGAQGGSPLHFGNGTRLTVT.